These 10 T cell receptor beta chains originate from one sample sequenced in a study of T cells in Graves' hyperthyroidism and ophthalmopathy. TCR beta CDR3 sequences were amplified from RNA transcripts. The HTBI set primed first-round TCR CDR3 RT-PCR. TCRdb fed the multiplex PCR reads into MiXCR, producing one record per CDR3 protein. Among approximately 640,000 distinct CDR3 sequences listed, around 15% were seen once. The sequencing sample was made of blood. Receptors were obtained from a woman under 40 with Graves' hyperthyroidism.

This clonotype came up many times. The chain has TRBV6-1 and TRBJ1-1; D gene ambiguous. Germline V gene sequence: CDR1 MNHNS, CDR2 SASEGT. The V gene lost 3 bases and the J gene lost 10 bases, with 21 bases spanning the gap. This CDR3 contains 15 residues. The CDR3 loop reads CASSDTGIDGPRAFF. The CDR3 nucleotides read TGTGCCAGCAGTGATACCGGGATCGACGGCCCCCGAGCTTTCTTT.

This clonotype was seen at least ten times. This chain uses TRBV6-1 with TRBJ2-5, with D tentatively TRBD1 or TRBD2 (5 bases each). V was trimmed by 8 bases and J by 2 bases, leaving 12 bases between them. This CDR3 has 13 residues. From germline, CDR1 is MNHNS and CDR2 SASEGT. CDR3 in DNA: TGTGCCAGCCTAGGGTGGGGGCAAGAGACCCAGTACTTC. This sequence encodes CASLGWGQETQYF.

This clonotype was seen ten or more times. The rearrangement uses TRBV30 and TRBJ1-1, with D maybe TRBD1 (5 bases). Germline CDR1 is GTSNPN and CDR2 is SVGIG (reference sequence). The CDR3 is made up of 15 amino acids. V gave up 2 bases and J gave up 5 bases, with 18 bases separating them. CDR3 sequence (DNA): TGTGCCTGGAGTTTCTTCTCGACAGTTGGGACTGAAGCTTTCTTT. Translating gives CAWSFFSTVGTEAFF.

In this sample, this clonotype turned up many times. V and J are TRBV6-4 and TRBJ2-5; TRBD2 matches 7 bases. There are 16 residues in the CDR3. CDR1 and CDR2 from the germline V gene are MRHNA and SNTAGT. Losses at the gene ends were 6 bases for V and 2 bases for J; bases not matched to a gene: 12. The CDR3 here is CASRVGGTTTQETQYF. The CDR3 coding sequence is TGTGCCAGCAGAGTGGGAGGGACCACGACTCAAGAGACCCAGTACTTC.

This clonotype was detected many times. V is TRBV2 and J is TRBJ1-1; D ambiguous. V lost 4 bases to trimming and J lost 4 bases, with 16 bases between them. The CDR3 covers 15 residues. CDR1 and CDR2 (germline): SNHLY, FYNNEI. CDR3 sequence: CASSVSPLSATEAFF. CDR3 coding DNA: TGTGCCAGCAGTGTATCCCCTCTTTCGGCCACTGAAGCTTTCTTT.

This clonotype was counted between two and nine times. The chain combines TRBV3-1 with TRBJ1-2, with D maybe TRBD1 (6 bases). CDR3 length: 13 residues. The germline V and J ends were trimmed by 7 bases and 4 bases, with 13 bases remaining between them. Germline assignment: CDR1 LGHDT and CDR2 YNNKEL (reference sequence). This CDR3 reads CASTSDRSYGYTF. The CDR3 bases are TGTGCCAGCACGTCGGACAGATCCTATGGCTACACCTTC.

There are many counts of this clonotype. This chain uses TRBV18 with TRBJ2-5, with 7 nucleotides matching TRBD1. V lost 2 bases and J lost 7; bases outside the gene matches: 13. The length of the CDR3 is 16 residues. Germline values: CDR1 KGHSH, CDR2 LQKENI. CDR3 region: CASSPTDAGRQGTQYF. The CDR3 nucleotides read TGTGCCAGCTCACCAACTGACGCGGGCAGACAGGGGACCCAGTACTTC.

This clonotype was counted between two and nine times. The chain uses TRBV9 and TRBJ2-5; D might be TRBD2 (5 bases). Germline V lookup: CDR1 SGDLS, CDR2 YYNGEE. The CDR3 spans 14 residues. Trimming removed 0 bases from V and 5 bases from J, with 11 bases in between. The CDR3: CASSVGTRTETQYF. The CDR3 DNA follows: TGTGCCAGCAGCGTAGGTACTAGAACCGAGACCCAGTACTTC.

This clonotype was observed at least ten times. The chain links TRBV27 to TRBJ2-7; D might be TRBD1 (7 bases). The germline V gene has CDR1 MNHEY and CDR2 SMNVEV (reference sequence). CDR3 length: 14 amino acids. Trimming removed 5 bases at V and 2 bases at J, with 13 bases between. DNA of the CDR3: TGTGCCAGCAGTCGCGGGACAGCTACCTACGAGCAGTACTTC. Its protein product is CASSRGTATYEQYF.

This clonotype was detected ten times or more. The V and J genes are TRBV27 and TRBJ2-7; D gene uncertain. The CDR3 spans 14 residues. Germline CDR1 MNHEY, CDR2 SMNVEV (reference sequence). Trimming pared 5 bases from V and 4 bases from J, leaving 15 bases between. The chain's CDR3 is CASSPSSFLYEQYF. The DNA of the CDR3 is TGTGCCAGCAGTCCCTCAAGTTTCTTGTACGAGCAGTACTTC.